Listed below are T cell receptor beta chains from one sample, sequenced in a study of T cells in localized non-small cell lung cancer. Using immunoSEQ multiplex PCR, the repertoire was profiled, and TCRdb retains in-frame clones only, with some absent. The profile covers roughly 16,000 clones, with about nine tenths appearing a single time and roughly 29% taken by the ten largest. The sequencing here drew on peripheral blood, taken before any cancer treatment. These receptors all stem from a female donor at least 60 years old with stage III squamous cell lung carcinoma. Each CDR3 is given with its conserved first and last residue. The D gene is left open where the match is weak. Not every row has a clone size; where given, it reads once, few, many or a size class.

>.|TRBJ2-7|.|TRBV6-6
CASRTAYEQYF
TGTGCCAGCAGGACAGCCTACGAGCAGTACTTC
>.|TRBJ2-7|.|TRBV6-6
CASKDGDNLDF
TGTGCCAGCAAGGACGGAGACAATCTGGACTTC
>.|TRBJ1-4|TRBD1|TRBV28
CASSPGQGRGEKLFF
TGTGCCAGCAGTCCCGGACAGGGACGGGGGGAAAAACTGTTTTTT
>.|TRBJ2-1|.|TRBV5-5
CASSLPGGEQFF
TGTGCCAGCAGCCTACCTGGGGGTGAGCAGTTCTTC
>.|TRBJ2-3|.|TRBV5-1
CASTRGEVTDTQYF
TGCGCCAGCACCCGCGGGGAAGTCACAGATACGCAGTATTTT
>.|TRBJ1-4|TRBD1|TRBV7-2
CASSEGRQGTGEKLFF
TGTGCCAGCAGCGAAGGCCGACAGGGGACCGGTGAAAAACTGTTTTTT
>once|TRBJ2-5|.|TRBV7-2
CASSLQETQYF
TGTGCCAGCAGCTTACAAGAGACCCAGTACTTC
>.|TRBJ2-5|.|TRBV5-1
CASSSGYRVETQYF
TGCGCCAGCAGCTCCGGTTACAGGGTAGAGACCCAGTACTTC
>.|TRBJ2-7|TRBD2|TRBV4-1
CASSQDLAGGLNEQYF
TGCGCCAGCAGCCAAGATTTGGCGGGAGGGCTGAACGAGCAGTACTTC
>.|TRBJ2-3|.|TRBV28
CASSSRPGTDTQYF
TGTGCCAGCAGTTCCAGACCAGGCACAGATACGCAGTATTTT
>.|TRBJ1-2|TRBD1|TRBV2
CASSKDRGLDGYTF
TGTGCCAGCAGCAAGGACAGGGGGCTAGATGGCTACACCTTC
>.|TRBJ2-4|.|TRBV5-1
CASSLDVSQAIQYF
TGCGCCAGCAGCTTGGACGTCTCCCAGGCCATTCAGTACTTC
>once|TRBJ1-1|.|TRBV5-5
CASRYRDTLNTEAFF
TGTGCCAGCAGATATCGGGACACATTAAACACTGAAGCTTTCTTT
>.|TRBJ2-1|TRBD2|TRBV5-1
CASSTSGGAFDEQFF
TGCGCCAGCAGCACTAGCGGGGGGGCCTTTGATGAGCAGTTCTTC
>.|TRBJ2-3|.|TRBV30
CAWSRQGLTQYF
TGTGCCTGGAGTCGTCAGGGGTTGACGCAGTATTTT
>.|TRBJ1-2|TRBD1|TRBV2
CASSLPDRGWSGYTF
TGTGCCAGCAGTCTACCCGACAGGGGATGGAGTGGCTACACCTTC
>.|TRBJ1-1|.|TRBV19
CASRGEELTEAFF
TGTGCCAGTAGAGGGGAGGAACTGACTGAAGCTTTCTTT
>.|TRBJ2-1|TRBD1|TRBV5-4
CATRDRGLREPYNEQFF
TGTGCCACCCGGGACAGGGGGCTTCGGGAGCCCTACAATGAGCAGTTCTTC
>once|TRBJ1-4|.|TRBV19
CASSSRTEGEKLFF
TGTGCCAGTAGTAGCCGGACAGAGGGTGAAAAACTGTTTTTT
>.|TRBJ1-1|.|TRBV14
CASSQESGVWNTEAFF
TGTGCCAGCAGCCAAGAATCCGGGGTGTGGAACACTGAAGCTTTCTTT